This TCR beta chain was found in a study of T cell repertoires in cytomegalovirus infection. TCRdb recomputed calls from the reads with MiXCR, one row per CDR3 protein. Altogether about 330,000 distinct CDR3 sequences are present, just under 35% being singletons, with the ten largest covering roughly 14%. Only one count was recorded for this clonotype. Its antigen is not known. The source of this sequence is a human donor in good health (CMV status not recorded). Some clones in this sample may be carry-over from other donors' samples. The sample here was cultured PBMCs, taken from culture after CMV antigen stimulation.

CDR3 coding DNA: TGTGCCAGTACTTTAGACAGGGGTAATGAAAAACTGTTTTTT. This encodes CASTLDRGNEKLFF. The gene calls are TRBV19 and TRBJ1-4, with 8 bases identical to TRBD1. Trimming at V came to 7 bases and at J to 4 bases, leaving 5 bases not matched to a gene. The germline V gene has CDR1 LNHDA and CDR2 SQIVND (reference sequence). The CDR3 is 14 residues long.